This is a list of T cell receptor beta chains from one sample in a study of cytomegalovirus exposure and HLA in healthy donors. Here immunoSEQ multiplex PCR was the method, and the copy in TCRdb shows in-frame clones only, minus some. The sample shows about 150,000 clones, 80% of them seen only once. Material for sequencing was PBMCs. The receptors were sampled from a woman in her thirties or forties in good health and CMV-seronegative. The CDR3 runs from the conserved cysteine through the conserved F or W. Fields, in order: J gene, V gene, clone size, D gene, CDR3 protein. D genes are given only for firm matches. For some rows the clone size is stated as once, few or many, or as a class when expanded; others skip it.

TRBJ2-7,TRBV11-3,NA,NA,CASSTEYEQYF
TRBJ2-2,TRBV7-6,NA,TRBD1,CASSRDQQGAGTGELFF
TRBJ1-5,TRBV6-5,once,NA,CASSLYQGGNQPQHF
NA,TRBV19,once,NA,CASSIRGARTYEQYF
TRBJ2-1,TRBV11-3,few,NA,CASSSNTGLDEQFF
TRBJ2-3,TRBV18,NA,NA,CASSPGAGRDTQYF
TRBJ2-7,TRBV11-2,NA,TRBD2,CASSLTLAGEFHEQYF
TRBJ2-2,TRBV7-2,NA,NA,CASRRDTGELFF
TRBJ1-2,TRBV11-2,once,TRBD1,CASSLKQGHYGYTF
TRBJ1-4,TRBV7-9,NA,TRBD1,CASSFSQGASEKLFF
TRBJ2-6,TRBV28,NA,NA,CASSFSRGGANVLTF
TRBJ1-2,TRBV4-3,NA,NA,CASSQDLGSYGYTF
TRBJ1-6,TRBV5-6,NA,TRBD1,CASSSEQGVVSPLHF
TRBJ2-1,TRBV11-2,NA,TRBD2,CASSSYPRTRVYNEQFF
TRBJ2-7,TRBV6-4,few,TRBD2,CASSETSGGPYEQYF
TRBJ2-1,TRBV7-9,NA,TRBD2,CASSRLVTSGANNEQFF
TRBJ2-7,TRBV4-3,NA,NA,CASSQDVWAEHYEQYF
TRBJ2-7,TRBV9,NA,TRBD2,CASSVGPGLAGDEQYF
TRBJ2-3,TRBV27,NA,NA,CASGRTDTQYF
TRBJ2-7,TRBV28,NA,NA,CASTSPGDEQYF